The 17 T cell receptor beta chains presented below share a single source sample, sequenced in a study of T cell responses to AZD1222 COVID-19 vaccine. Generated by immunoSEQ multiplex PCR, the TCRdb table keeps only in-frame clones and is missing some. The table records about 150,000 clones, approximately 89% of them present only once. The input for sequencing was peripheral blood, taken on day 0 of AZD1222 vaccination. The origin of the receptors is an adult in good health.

The CDR3 sequence: CASSFNSNTEAFF. The CDR3 DNA reads as TGTGCCAGCAGCTTTAACTCGAACACTGAAGCTTTCTTT. The chain recombines TRBV5-5 with TRBJ1-1; no reliable D call. The germline V gene encodes CDR1 SGHKS and CDR2 YYEKEE (reference sequence). V shed 2 bases and J shed 1 base, with 6 bases lying between them. This CDR3 comprises 13 residues.

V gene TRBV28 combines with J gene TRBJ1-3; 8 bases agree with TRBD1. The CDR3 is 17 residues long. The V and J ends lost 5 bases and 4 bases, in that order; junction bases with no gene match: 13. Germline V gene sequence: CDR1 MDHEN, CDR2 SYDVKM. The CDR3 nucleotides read TGTGCCAGCAGTCCGCAGGGGGCTACAAGTTGGGGAAACACCATATATTTT. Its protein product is CASSPQGATSWGNTIYF.

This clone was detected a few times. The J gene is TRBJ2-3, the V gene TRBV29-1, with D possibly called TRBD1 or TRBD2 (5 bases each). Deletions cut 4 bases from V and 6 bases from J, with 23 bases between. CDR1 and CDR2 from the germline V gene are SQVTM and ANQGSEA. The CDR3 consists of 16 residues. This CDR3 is CSVAYPGPLREDTQYF. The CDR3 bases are TGCAGCGTTGCATATCCGGGACCACTGAGGGAGGATACGCAGTATTTT.

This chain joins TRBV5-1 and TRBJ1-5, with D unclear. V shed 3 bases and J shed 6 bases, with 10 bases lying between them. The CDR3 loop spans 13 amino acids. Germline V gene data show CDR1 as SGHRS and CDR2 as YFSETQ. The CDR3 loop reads CASSSGVAQPQHF. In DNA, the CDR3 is TGCGCCAGCAGCTCGGGCGTCGCTCAGCCCCAGCATTTT.

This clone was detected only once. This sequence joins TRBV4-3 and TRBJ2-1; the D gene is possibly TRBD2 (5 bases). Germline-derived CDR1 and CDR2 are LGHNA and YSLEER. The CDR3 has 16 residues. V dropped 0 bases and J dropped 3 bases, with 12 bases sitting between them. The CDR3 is CASSQEWLAGYNEQFF. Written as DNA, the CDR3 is TGCGCCAGCAGCCAAGAATGGCTAGCTGGCTACAATGAGCAGTTCTTC.

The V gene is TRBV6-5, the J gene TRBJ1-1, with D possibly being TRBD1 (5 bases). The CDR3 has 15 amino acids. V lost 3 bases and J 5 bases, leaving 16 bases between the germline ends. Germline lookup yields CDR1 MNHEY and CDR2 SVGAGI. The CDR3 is CASSYIVRGRTEAFF. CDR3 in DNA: TGTGCCAGCAGTTATATCGTCCGGGGGAGAACTGAAGCTTTCTTT.

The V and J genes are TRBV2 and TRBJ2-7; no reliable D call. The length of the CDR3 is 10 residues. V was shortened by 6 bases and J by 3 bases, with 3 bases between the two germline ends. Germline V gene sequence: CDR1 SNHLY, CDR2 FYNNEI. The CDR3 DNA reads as TGTGCCAGCAGCAACTACGAGCAGTACTTC. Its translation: CASSNYEQYF.

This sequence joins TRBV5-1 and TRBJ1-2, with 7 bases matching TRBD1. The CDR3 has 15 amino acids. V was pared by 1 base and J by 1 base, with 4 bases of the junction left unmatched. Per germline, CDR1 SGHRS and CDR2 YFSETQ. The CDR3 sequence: CASSLSGDSNYGYTF. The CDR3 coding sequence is TGCGCCAGCAGCTTGAGCGGGGACAGTAACTATGGCTACACCTTC.

In nucleotides, the CDR3 is TGTGCCAGCAGCCAAGATATTGACGTACCCCGCCCCTACAATGAGCAGTTCTTC. This sequence encodes CASSQDIDVPRPYNEQFF. This chain links TRBV3-1 (or the pseudogene TRBV3-2) with TRBJ2-1; unclear D gene. The germline V gene encodes CDR1 LGHDT and CDR2 YNNKEL (reference sequence). The CDR3 is 18 residues long. V dropped 0 bases and J dropped 2 bases, with 17 bases sitting between them.

CDR3 coding DNA: TGTGCCAGCAGCCCGGGCCTTTTCACTGAAGCTTTCTTT. It codes for CASSPGLFTEAFF. The rearrangement links TRBV7-9 to TRBJ1-1, with unresolved D. Germline V CDR1 and CDR2: SEHNR, FQNEAQ (reference sequence). The germline V and J ends were trimmed by 5 bases and 4 bases, with 11 bases remaining between them. The CDR3 consists of 13 residues. The full variable domain, rest sourced from reference TRBV7-9 and TRBJ1-1, is DTGVSQNPRHKITKRGQNVTFRCDPISEHNRLYWYRQTLGQGPEFLTYFQNEAQLEKSRLLSDRFSAERPKGSFSTLEIQRTEQGDSAMYLCASSPGLFTEAFFGQGTRLTVV.

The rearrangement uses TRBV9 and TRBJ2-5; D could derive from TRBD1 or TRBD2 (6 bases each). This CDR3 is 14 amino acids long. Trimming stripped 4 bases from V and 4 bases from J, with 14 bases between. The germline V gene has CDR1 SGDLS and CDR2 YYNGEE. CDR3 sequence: CASSLQGGTETQYF. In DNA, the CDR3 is TGTGCCAGCAGCCTTCAAGGGGGGACAGAGACCCAGTACTTC.

The CDR3 here is CASSPFDSSYEQYF. CDR3 DNA: TGCGCCAGCAGCCCGTTTGACAGCTCCTACGAGCAGTACTTC. The V and J genes are TRBV5-1 and TRBJ2-7; TRBD1 is a possible D gene (5 bases). Germline V gene sequence: CDR1 SGHRS, CDR2 YFSETQ. The CDR3 has 14 amino acids. The V end lost 4 bases, the J end lost 0 bases, and 11 bases lay between the germline ends.

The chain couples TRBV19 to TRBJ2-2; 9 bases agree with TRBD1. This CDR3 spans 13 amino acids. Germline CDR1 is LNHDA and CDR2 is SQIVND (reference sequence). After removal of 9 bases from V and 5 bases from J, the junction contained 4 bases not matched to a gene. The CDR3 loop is CASRDRVTGELFF. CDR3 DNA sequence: TGTGCCAGCCGGGACAGGGTAACCGGGGAGCTGTTTTTT.

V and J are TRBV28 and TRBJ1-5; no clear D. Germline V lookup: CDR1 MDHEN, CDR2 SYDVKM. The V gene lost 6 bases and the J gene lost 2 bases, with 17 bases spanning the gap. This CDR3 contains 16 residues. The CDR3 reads CASRPIQGRGNQPQHF. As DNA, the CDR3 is TGTGCCAGCAGACCGATTCAAGGTAGGGGCAATCAGCCCCAGCATTTT.

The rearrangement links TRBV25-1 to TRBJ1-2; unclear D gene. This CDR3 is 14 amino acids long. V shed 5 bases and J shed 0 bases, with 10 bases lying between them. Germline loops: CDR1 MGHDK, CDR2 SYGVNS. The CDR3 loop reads CASSYSKTNYGYTF. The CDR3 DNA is TGTGCCAGCAGTTACAGTAAGACTAACTATGGCTACACCTTC.

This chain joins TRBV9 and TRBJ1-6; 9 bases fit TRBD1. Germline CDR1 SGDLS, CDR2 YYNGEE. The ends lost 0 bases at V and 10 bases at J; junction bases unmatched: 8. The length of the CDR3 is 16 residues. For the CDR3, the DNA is TGTGCCAGCAGCGTAGAATCCGGGACAGGGCGATCACCCCTCCACTTT. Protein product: CASSVESGTGRSPLHF. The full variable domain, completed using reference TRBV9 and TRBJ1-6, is DSGVTQTPKHLITATGQRVTLRCSPRSGDLSVYWYQQSLDQGLQFLIQYYNGEERAKGNILERFSAQQFPDLHSELNLSSLELGDSALYFCASSVESGTGRSPLHFGNGTRLTVT.

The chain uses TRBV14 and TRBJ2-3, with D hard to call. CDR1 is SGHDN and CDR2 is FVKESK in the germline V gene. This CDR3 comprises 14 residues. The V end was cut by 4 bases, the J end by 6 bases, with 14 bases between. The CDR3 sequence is CASSPCNEDDTQYF. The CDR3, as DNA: TGTGCCAGCAGCCCGTGTAACGAGGATGATACGCAGTATTTT.